The rows below give T cell receptor beta chains drawn from one sample of a study of shared clonotypes between healthy human individuals. The data were produced by immunoSEQ multiplex PCR, yet TCRdb's version contains in-frame clones alone and is incomplete. Among more than 2,000,000 clones, 93% were seen once, and the ten largest hold 0.39%. Sequencing was done on a sample of naive CD4+ T cells from PBMCs. These receptor sequences come from a man aged 18 to 29 in good health. Some clones in this sample may be carry-over from other donors' samples. Both conserved end residues are part of each CDR3. Each record gives: D gene, J gene, V gene, clone size, CDR3 DNA, CDR3 protein. A D gene is named only where the DNA matches it firmly. Rows may omit the clone size; those that give it use once, few, many or a size class.

d_call: NA; j_call: TRBJ1-4; v_call: TRBV4-1; clone_size: NA; cdr3_nt: TGCGCCAGCAGAGATGACGTAGGGGTGCGGGAAAAACTGTTTTTT; cdr3_aa: CASRDDVGVREKLFF
d_call: TRBD1; j_call: TRBJ2-2; v_call: TRBV5-8; clone_size: NA; cdr3_nt: TGTGCCAGCAGCTTGAGGGGGCAAGCCGGGGAGCTGTTTTTT; cdr3_aa: CASSLRGQAGELFF
d_call: NA; j_call: TRBJ1-5; v_call: TRBV28; clone_size: NA; cdr3_nt: TGTGCCAGCAGCCTGACAAGGAGCAATCAGCCCCAGCATTTT; cdr3_aa: CASSLTRSNQPQHF
d_call: TRBD1; j_call: TRBJ1-5; v_call: TRBV6-5; clone_size: NA; cdr3_nt: TGTGCCAGCAGAAAACAGGGGGCCGGCAATCAGCCCCAGCATTTT; cdr3_aa: CASRKQGAGNQPQHF
d_call: NA; j_call: TRBJ1-2; v_call: TRBV5-1; clone_size: NA; cdr3_nt: TGCGCCAGCAGCCAGGCCGGGACCTTCTATGGCTACACCTTC; cdr3_aa: CASSQAGTFYGYTF
d_call: TRBD1; j_call: TRBJ1-4; v_call: TRBV6-1; clone_size: NA; cdr3_nt: TGTGCCAGCAGTGAAGCACCACAGGGGAGGAATGAAAAACTGTTTTTT; cdr3_aa: CASSEAPQGRNEKLFF
d_call: TRBD1; j_call: TRBJ2-7; v_call: TRBV5-6; clone_size: NA; cdr3_nt: TGTGCCAGCAGCTTTGACAGGGGGGGCTACGAGCAGTACTTC; cdr3_aa: CASSFDRGGYEQYF
d_call: NA; j_call: TRBJ2-1; v_call: TRBV11-2; clone_size: NA; cdr3_nt: TGTGCCAGCAGCTTTTCGACGGGGAGCTCCTACAATGAGCAGTTCTTC; cdr3_aa: CASSFSTGSSYNEQFF
d_call: NA; j_call: TRBJ2-3; v_call: TRBV7-6; clone_size: NA; cdr3_nt: TGTGCCAGCAGCTTAATCTTGGATACGCAGTATTTT; cdr3_aa: CASSLILDTQYF
d_call: NA; j_call: TRBJ2-1; v_call: TRBV2; clone_size: NA; cdr3_nt: TGTGCCAACACCACGGACAGCTCCTACAATGAGCAGTTCTTC; cdr3_aa: CANTTDSSYNEQFF
d_call: NA; j_call: TRBJ1-5; v_call: TRBV27; clone_size: NA; cdr3_nt: TGTGCCAGCAGTTCCGAGGGGCCGGACTATGGGCCCCAGCATTTT; cdr3_aa: CASSSEGPDYGPQHF
d_call: NA; j_call: TRBJ1-2; v_call: TRBV6-1; clone_size: NA; cdr3_nt: TGTGCCAGCAGTGAAATAGAGGACCTCCATAGGTATGGCTACACCTTC; cdr3_aa: CASSEIEDLHRYGYTF
d_call: NA; j_call: TRBJ1-5; v_call: TRBV28; clone_size: NA; cdr3_nt: TGTGCCAGCAGTTTGGTACCGCGGGGCAATCAGCCCCAGCATTTT; cdr3_aa: CASSLVPRGNQPQHF
d_call: NA; j_call: TRBJ2-2; v_call: TRBV21-1; clone_size: NA; cdr3_nt: TGTGCCAGCAGCATCGGAACAGTACAGGTCCATCATAGCGGGGAGCTGTTTTTT; cdr3_aa: CASSIGTVQVHHSGELFF
d_call: NA; j_call: TRBJ1-2; v_call: TRBV30; clone_size: NA; cdr3_nt: TGTGCCTTGAGGATTCGCGCGGGCCCTAACTATGGCTACACCTTC; cdr3_aa: CALRIRAGPNYGYTF
d_call: TRBD1; j_call: TRBJ2-7; v_call: TRBV19; clone_size: NA; cdr3_nt: TGTGCCAGTAGTATGGACAGGGCCTACGAGCAGTACTTC; cdr3_aa: CASSMDRAYEQYF
d_call: TRBD2; j_call: TRBJ2-3; v_call: TRBV5-6; clone_size: NA; cdr3_nt: TGTGCCAGCAGCTTTTGGCGACTAGCGTCAGATACGCAGTATTTT; cdr3_aa: CASSFWRLASDTQYF
d_call: NA; j_call: TRBJ1-2; v_call: TRBV27; clone_size: NA; cdr3_nt: TGTGCCAGCAGTTTTTCGGCGGTGGACGACTATGGCTACACCTTC; cdr3_aa: CASSFSAVDDYGYTF
d_call: NA; j_call: TRBJ2-5; v_call: TRBV5-1; clone_size: once; cdr3_nt: TGCGCCAGCAGCTCCGGCCCGGGCGAAGAGACCCAGTACTTC; cdr3_aa: CASSSGPGEETQYF
d_call: NA; j_call: TRBJ2-7; v_call: TRBV19; clone_size: NA; cdr3_nt: TGTGCCAGTAGTAATTTGCGGGACAGCGAGCAGTACTTC; cdr3_aa: CASSNLRDSEQYF
d_call: TRBD2; j_call: TRBJ2-2; v_call: TRBV28; clone_size: NA; cdr3_nt: TGTGCCAGCAGTTTAACAGCGGGAGCAGTGGAGCTGTTTTTT; cdr3_aa: CASSLTAGAVELFF
d_call: NA; j_call: TRBJ2-7; v_call: TRBV6-1; clone_size: NA; cdr3_nt: TGTGCCAGCAGCGATGCCGGGACGGGCTCCTACGAGCAGTACTTC; cdr3_aa: CASSDAGTGSYEQYF
d_call: TRBD1; j_call: TRBJ2-3; v_call: TRBV6-1; clone_size: NA; cdr3_nt: TGTGCCAGCAGTGCCCCGGGACAGTTCTTTGCAGATACGCAGTATTTT; cdr3_aa: CASSAPGQFFADTQYF
d_call: TRBD1; j_call: TRBJ2-3; v_call: TRBV7-8; clone_size: NA; cdr3_nt: TGTGCCAGCAGTTTCAGACAGGGTTTTAGCACAGATACGCAGTATTTT; cdr3_aa: CASSFRQGFSTDTQYF
d_call: NA; j_call: TRBJ1-1; v_call: TRBV7-3; clone_size: NA; cdr3_nt: TGTGCCAGCAGCTCTCCCCCTCGGGGACGGATGGACAGTGAAGCTTTCTTT; cdr3_aa: CASSSPPRGRMDSEAFF
d_call: NA; j_call: TRBJ2-5; v_call: TRBV4-2; clone_size: NA; cdr3_nt: TGTGCCAGCAGCCAAGAGGCACAAGAGACCCAGTACTTC; cdr3_aa: CASSQEAQETQYF
d_call: NA; j_call: TRBJ2-1; v_call: TRBV7-2; clone_size: NA; cdr3_nt: TGTGCCAGCAGCCACTACAGGGATGCCTCCTACAATGAGCAGTTCTTC; cdr3_aa: CASSHYRDASYNEQFF
d_call: NA; j_call: TRBJ1-5; v_call: TRBV5-5; clone_size: NA; cdr3_nt: TGTGCCAGCAGCATACAGGCCAATCAGCCCCAGCATTTT; cdr3_aa: CASSIQANQPQHF
d_call: NA; j_call: TRBJ1-5; v_call: TRBV19; clone_size: NA; cdr3_nt: TGTGCCAGTAGTATTATAACAAGTTCTCAGCCCCAGCATTTT; cdr3_aa: CASSIITSSQPQHF
d_call: NA; j_call: TRBJ2-5; v_call: TRBV7-2; clone_size: NA; cdr3_nt: TGTGCCAGCAGCACCCGGGGACGGACTATACAAGAGACCCAGTACTTC; cdr3_aa: CASSTRGRTIQETQYF
d_call: TRBD1; j_call: TRBJ2-7; v_call: TRBV7-2; clone_size: NA; cdr3_nt: TGTGCCAGCAGCCTTCGGACAGGGGTAGGGGGCTGGAACGAGCAGTACTTC; cdr3_aa: CASSLRTGVGGWNEQYF
d_call: TRBD1; j_call: TRBJ1-1; v_call: TRBV7-9; clone_size: NA; cdr3_nt: TGTGCCAGCAGCCGGGGACAGGGAAACACTGAAGCTTTCTTT; cdr3_aa: CASSRGQGNTEAFF
d_call: TRBD1; j_call: TRBJ2-5; v_call: TRBV18; clone_size: NA; cdr3_nt: TGTGCCAGCTCACCGAGCCAGGGGGTCGAGACCCAGTACTTC; cdr3_aa: CASSPSQGVETQYF
d_call: NA; j_call: TRBJ1-4; v_call: TRBV2; clone_size: once; cdr3_nt: TGTGCCAGCAGTGTCGGTCGGAACGGTGAAAAACTGTTTTTT; cdr3_aa: CASSVGRNGEKLFF
d_call: TRBD1; j_call: TRBJ2-7; v_call: TRBV13; clone_size: NA; cdr3_nt: TGTGCCAGCAGCTCACAGGGGCGTACTTCCTACGAGCAGTACTTC; cdr3_aa: CASSSQGRTSYEQYF
d_call: NA; j_call: TRBJ2-3; v_call: TRBV5-1; clone_size: NA; cdr3_nt: TGCGCCAGCTCATCGACTAATCCCACAGATACGCAGTATTTT; cdr3_aa: CASSSTNPTDTQYF
d_call: NA; j_call: TRBJ1-1; v_call: TRBV19; clone_size: NA; cdr3_nt: TGTGCCAGTAGTATAGTGCCTCGCACTGAAGCTTTCTTT; cdr3_aa: CASSIVPRTEAFF
d_call: NA; j_call: TRBJ2-5; v_call: TRBV9; clone_size: NA; cdr3_nt: TGTGCCAGCAGCCACGGTTCGGCGACTCGAGAGACCCAGTACTTC; cdr3_aa: CASSHGSATRETQYF
d_call: NA; j_call: TRBJ1-4; v_call: TRBV30; clone_size: NA; cdr3_nt: TGTGCCTGGACCCCGACAGTCAATGGTGAAAAACTGTTTTTT; cdr3_aa: CAWTPTVNGEKLFF
d_call: NA; j_call: TRBJ2-1; v_call: TRBV5-1; clone_size: NA; cdr3_nt: TGCGCCAGCAGCCCGGCCGATCCGAGAAGCGAGCAGTTCTTC; cdr3_aa: CASSPADPRSEQFF
d_call: TRBD2; j_call: TRBJ2-7; v_call: TRBV5-1; clone_size: NA; cdr3_nt: TGCGCCAGCAGCTCTGCTAGCGGGAACTACGAGCAGTACTTC; cdr3_aa: CASSSASGNYEQYF
d_call: NA; j_call: TRBJ2-7; v_call: TRBV2; clone_size: NA; cdr3_nt: TGTGCCAGCAGGGCGGTTACTGGGTTTCGGTACTTC; cdr3_aa: CASRAVTGFRYF
d_call: TRBD2; j_call: TRBJ2-3; v_call: TRBV27; clone_size: NA; cdr3_nt: TGTGCCAGCAGTCCCGCCCGGGGGGGTACAGATACGCAGTATTTT; cdr3_aa: CASSPARGGTDTQYF
d_call: NA; j_call: TRBJ2-7; v_call: TRBV9; clone_size: NA; cdr3_nt: TGTGCCAGCAGCGTAGGACCTTACTACGAGCAGTACTTC; cdr3_aa: CASSVGPYYEQYF
d_call: NA; j_call: TRBJ1-1; v_call: TRBV19; clone_size: NA; cdr3_nt: TGTGCCAGTAGTATTATTGGGGCCCCGAACACTGAAGCTTTCTTT; cdr3_aa: CASSIIGAPNTEAFF